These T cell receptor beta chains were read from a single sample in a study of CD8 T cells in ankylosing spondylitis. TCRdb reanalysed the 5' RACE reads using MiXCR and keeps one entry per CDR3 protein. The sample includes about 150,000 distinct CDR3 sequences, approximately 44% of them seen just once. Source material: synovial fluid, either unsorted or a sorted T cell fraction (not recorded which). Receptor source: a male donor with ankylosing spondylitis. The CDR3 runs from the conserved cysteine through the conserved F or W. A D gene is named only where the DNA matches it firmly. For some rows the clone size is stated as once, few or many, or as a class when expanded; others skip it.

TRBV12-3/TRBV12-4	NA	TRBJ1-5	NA	CASSFTRRPIEPQHF	TGTGCCAGCAGTTTTACGAGACGGCCGATCGAGCCCCAGCATTTT
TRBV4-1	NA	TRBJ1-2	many	CASSRKGGLSGYTF	TGCGCCAGCAGCCGAAAAGGAGGGTTAAGTGGCTACACCTTC
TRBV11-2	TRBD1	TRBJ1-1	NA	CASSFDRGRRAFF	TGTGCCAGCAGCTTCGACAGGGGGCGGCGGGCTTTCTTT
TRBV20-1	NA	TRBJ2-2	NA	CSARLPFDTGELFF	TGCAGTGCTAGACTGCCGTTTGACACCGGGGAGCTGTTTTTT
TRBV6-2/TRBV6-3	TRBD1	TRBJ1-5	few	CASSYVGQGDVQPQHF	TGTGCCAGCAGTTACGTCGGACAGGGGGACGTTCAGCCCCAGCATTTT
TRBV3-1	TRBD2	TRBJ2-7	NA	CASSQDGTSEAYEQYF	TGTGCCAGCAGCCAAGACGGGACTAGCGAGGCCTACGAGCAGTACTTC
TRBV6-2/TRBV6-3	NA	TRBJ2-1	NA	CASSYPYSRGIYEQFF	TGTGCCAGCAGTTACCCGTACTCCCGCGGGATATATGAGCAGTTCTTC
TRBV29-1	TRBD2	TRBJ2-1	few	CSVTPQGRLAGAFIYNEQFF	TGCAGCGTTACCCCCCAGGGAAGGCTAGCGGGGGCCTTCATCTACAATGAGCAGTTCTTC
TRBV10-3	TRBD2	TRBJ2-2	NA	CAIRRREEAGELFF	TGTGCCATCAGGCGTCGGGAGGAGGCCGGGGAGCTGTTTTTT
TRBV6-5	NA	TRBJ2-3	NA	CASSSWLASTDTQYF	TGTGCCAGCAGTTCGTGGCTAGCTAGCACAGATACGCAGTATTTT
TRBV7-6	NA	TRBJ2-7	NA	CASSLAPSGRFYEQYF	TGTGCCAGCAGCTTAGCCCCATCAGGGAGATTCTACGAGCAGTACTTC
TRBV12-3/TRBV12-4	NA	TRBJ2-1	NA	CASSRVSSYNEQFF	TGTGCCAGTTCGAGGGTGAGCTCCTACAATGAGCAGTTCTTC
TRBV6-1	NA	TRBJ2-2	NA	CASTTTGYTGELFF	TGTGCCAGCACCACGACAGGATACACCGGGGAGCTGTTTTTT
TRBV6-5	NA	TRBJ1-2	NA	CASSYRVPLGGYTF	TGTGCCAGCAGTTACCGGGTCCCTTTGGGGGGCTACACCTTC
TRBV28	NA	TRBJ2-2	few	CASSYWAWLAPGELFF	TGTGCCAGCAGTTATTGGGCGTGGCTAGCCCCCGGGGAGCTGTTTTTT
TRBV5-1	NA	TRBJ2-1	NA	CASSLGQGGPNEQFF	TGCGCCAGCAGCTTGGGGCAGGGGGGCCCCAATGAGCAGTTCTTC
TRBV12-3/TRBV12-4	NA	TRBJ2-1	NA	CASSLWGGLEQFF	TGTGCCAGCAGTTTATGGGGGGGCCTTGAGCAGTTCTTC